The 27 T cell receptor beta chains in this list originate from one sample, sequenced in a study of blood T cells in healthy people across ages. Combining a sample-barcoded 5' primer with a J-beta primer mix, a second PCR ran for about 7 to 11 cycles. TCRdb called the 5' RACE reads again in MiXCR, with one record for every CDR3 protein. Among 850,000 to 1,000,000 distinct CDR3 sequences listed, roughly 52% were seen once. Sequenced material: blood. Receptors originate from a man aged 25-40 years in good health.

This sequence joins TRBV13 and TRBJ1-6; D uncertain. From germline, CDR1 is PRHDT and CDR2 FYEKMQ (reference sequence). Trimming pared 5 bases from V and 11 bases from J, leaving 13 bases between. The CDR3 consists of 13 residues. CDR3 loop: CASSVLKGPPLHF. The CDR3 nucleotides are TGTGCCAGCAGCGTACTTAAGGGCCCACCCCTCCACTTT. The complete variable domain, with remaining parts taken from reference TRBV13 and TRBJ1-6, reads AAGVIQSPRHLIKEKRETATLKCYPIPRHDTVYWYQQGPGQDPQFLISFYEKMQSDKGSIPDRFSAQQFSDYHSELNMSSLELGDSALYFCASSVLKGPPLHFGNGTRLTVT.

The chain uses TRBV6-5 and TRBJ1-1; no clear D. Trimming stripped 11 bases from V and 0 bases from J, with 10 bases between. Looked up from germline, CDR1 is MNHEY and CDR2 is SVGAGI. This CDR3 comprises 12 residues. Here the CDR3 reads CALEGLNTEAFF. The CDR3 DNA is TGTGCCTTGGAGGGATTGAACACTGAAGCTTTCTTT.

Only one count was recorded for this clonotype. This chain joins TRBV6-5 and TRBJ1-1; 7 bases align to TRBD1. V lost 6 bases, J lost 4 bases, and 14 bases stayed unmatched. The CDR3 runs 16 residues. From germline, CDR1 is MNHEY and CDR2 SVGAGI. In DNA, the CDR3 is TGTGCCAGCAGCTCTATCACCACAGGGGTTCGCACTGAAGCTTTCTTT. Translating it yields CASSSITTGVRTEAFF.

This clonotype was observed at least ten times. The CDR3 sequence is CRVEGTELYGYTF. DNA of the CDR3: TGCAGGGTAGAAGGGACGGAGCTCTATGGCTACACCTTC. The chain employs TRBV20-1 and TRBJ1-2; D possibly corresponds to TRBD1 (5 bases). CDR3 size: 13 residues. CDR1 and CDR2 from the germline V gene are DFQATT and SNEGSKA (reference sequence).

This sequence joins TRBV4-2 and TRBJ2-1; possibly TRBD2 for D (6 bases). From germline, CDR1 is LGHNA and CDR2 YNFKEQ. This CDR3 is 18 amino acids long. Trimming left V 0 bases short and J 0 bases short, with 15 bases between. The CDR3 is CASSQDLRRGLSYNEQFF. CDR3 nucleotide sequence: TGTGCCAGCAGCCAAGATCTTAGGCGGGGCCTCTCCTACAATGAGCAGTTCTTC.

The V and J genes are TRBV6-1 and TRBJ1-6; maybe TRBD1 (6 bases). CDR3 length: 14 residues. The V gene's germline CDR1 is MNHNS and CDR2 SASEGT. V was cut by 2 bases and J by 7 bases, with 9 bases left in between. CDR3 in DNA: TGTGCCAGCAGTGAAACAGGGTTGAATTCACCCCTCCACTTT. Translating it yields CASSETGLNSPLHF.

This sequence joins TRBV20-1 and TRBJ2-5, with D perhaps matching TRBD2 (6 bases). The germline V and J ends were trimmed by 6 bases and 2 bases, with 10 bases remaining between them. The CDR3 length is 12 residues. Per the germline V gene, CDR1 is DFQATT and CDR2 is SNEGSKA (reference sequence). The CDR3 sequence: CSANAGQETQYF. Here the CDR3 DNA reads TGCAGTGCGAACGCGGGGCAAGAGACCCAGTACTTC.

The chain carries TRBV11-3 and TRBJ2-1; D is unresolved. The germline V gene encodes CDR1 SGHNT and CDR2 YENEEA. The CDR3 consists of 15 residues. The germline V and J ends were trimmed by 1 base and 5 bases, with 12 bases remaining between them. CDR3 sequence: CASSLGQLSDNEQFF. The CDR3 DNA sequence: TGTGCCAGCAGCTTAGGCCAGTTATCGGACAATGAGCAGTTCTTC.

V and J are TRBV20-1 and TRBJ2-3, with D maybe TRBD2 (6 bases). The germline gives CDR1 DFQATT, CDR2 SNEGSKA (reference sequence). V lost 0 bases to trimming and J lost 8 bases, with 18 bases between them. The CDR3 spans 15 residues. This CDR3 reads CSARDYRLATGTQYF. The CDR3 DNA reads TGCAGTGCTAGAGATTATCGGCTAGCGACTGGTACGCAGTATTTT.

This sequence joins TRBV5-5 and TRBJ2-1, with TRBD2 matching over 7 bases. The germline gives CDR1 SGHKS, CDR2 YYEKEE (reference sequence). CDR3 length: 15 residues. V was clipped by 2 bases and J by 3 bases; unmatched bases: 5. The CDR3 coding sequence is TGTGCCAGCAGCTTCACTAGCGAGGACTACAATGAGCAGTTCTTC. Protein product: CASSFTSEDYNEQFF. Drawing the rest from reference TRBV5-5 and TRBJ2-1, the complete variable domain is DAGVTQSPTHLIKTRGQQVTLRCSPISGHKSVSWYQQVLGQGPQFIFQYYEKEERGRGNFPDRFSARQFPNYSSELNVNALLLGDSALYLCASSFTSEDYNEQFFGPGTRLTVL.

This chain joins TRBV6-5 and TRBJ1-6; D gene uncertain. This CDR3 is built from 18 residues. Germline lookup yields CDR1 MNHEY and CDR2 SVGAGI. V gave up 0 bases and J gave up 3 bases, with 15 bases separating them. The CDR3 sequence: CASSYSSNGLIYNSPLHF. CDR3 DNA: TGTGCCAGCAGTTACTCTTCCAACGGACTGATCTATAATTCACCCCTCCACTTT.

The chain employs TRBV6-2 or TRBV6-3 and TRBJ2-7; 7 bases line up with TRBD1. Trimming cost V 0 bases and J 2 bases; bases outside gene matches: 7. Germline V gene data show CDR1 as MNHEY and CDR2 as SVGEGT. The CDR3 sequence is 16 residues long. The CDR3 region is CASSYSRDRFAYEQYF. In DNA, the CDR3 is TGTGCCAGCAGTTACTCCCGGGACAGATTTGCCTACGAGCAGTACTTC.

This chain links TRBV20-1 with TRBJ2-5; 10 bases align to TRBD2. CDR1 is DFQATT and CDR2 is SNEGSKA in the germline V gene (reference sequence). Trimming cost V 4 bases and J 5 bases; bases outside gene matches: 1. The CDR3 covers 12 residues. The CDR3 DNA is TGCAGTGCTACTAGCGGGGGCGAGACCCAGTACTTC. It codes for CSATSGGETQYF.

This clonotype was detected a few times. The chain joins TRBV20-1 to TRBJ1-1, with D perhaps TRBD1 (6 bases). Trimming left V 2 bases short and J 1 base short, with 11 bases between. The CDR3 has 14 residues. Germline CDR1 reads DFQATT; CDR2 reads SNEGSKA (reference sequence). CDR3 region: CSARQGSWNTEAFF. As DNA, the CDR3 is TGCAGTGCTAGACAGGGGAGTTGGAACACTGAAGCTTTCTTT.

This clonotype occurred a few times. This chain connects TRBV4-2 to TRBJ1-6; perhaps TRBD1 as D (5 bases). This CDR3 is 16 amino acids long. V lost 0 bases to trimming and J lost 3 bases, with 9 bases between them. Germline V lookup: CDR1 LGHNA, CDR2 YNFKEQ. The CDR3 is CASSQEGGDYNSPLHF. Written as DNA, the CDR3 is TGTGCCAGCAGCCAAGAGGGGGGAGACTATAATTCACCCCTCCACTTT.

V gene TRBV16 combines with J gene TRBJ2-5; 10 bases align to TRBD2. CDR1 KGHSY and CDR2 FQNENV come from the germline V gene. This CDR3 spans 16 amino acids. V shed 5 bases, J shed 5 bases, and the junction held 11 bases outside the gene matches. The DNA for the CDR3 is TGTGCCAGCAGCAAACCCAGCGGGGGGGCCTTGGAGACCCAGTACTTC. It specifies CASSKPSGGALETQYF.

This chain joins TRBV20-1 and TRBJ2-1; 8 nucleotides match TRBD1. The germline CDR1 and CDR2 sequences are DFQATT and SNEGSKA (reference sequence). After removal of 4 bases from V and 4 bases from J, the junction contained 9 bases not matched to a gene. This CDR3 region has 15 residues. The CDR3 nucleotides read TGCAGTGCTACCGAGAGGACAGGGAGTTACAATGAGCAGTTCTTC. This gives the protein CSATERTGSYNEQFF.

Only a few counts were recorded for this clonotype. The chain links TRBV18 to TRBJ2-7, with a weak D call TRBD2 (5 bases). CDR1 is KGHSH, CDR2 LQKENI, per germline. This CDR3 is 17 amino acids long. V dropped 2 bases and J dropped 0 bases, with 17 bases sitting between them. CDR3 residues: CASSPSSSGMSSYEQYF. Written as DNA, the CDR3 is TGTGCCAGCTCACCATCGTCCTCCGGGATGAGCTCCTACGAGCAGTACTTC.

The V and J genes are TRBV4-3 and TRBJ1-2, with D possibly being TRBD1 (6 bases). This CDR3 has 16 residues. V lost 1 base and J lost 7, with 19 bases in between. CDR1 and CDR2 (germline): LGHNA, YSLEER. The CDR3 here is CASSQGARGLSGGYTF. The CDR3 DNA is TGCGCCAGCAGCCAAGGCGCGAGGGGGTTATCAGGTGGCTACACCTTC.

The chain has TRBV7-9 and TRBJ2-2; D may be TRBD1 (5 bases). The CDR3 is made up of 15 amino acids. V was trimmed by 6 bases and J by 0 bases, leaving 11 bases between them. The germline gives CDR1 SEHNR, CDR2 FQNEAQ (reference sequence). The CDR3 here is CASSFRQSNTGELFF. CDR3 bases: TGTGCCAGCAGTTTCCGACAGTCGAACACCGGGGAGCTGTTTTTT.

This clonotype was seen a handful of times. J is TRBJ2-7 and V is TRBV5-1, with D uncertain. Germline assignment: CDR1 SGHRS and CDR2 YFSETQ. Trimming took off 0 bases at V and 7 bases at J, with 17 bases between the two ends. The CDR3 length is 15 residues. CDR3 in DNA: TGCGCCAGCAGCTTGGATTTTCCAGGCTACAATGAGCAGTACTTC. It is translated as CASSLDFPGYNEQYF.

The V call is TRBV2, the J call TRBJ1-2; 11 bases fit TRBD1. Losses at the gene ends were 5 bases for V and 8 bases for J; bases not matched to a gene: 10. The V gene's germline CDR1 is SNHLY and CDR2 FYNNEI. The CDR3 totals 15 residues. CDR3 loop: CASSIQGQGGVGYTF. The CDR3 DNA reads TGTGCCAGCAGTATTCAGGGACAGGGGGGAGTCGGCTACACCTTC.

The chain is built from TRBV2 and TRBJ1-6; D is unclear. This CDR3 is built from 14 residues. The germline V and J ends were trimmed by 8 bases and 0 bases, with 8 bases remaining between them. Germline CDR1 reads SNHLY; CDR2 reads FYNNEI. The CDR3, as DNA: TGTGCCAGCTCCCGCGGCTCCTATAATTCACCCCTCCACTTT. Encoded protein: CASSRGSYNSPLHF.

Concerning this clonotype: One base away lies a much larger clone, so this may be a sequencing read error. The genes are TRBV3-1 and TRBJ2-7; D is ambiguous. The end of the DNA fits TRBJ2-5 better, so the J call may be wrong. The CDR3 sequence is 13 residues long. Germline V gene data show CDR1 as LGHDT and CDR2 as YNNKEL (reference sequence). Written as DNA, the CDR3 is TGTGTCAGCAGCCAAGTTATGGTACGGACCCAGTACTTC. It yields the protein CVSSQVMVRTQYF.

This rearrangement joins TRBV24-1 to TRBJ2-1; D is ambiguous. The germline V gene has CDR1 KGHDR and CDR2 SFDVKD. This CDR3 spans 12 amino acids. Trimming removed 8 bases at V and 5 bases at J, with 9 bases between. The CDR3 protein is CATNLRDNEQFF. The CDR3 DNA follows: TGTGCCACCAACTTACGGGACAATGAGCAGTTCTTC.

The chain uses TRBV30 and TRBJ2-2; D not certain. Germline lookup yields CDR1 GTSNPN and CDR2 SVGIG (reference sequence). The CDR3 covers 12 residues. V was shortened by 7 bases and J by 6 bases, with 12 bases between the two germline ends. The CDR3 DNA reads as TGTGCCTCCACCCCGGCGGCCGGGGAGCTGTTTTTT. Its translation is CASTPAAGELFF.

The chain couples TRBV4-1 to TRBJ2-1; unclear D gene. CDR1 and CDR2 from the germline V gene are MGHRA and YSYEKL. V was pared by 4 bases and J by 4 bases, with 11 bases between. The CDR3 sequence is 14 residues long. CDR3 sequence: CASSLTPAYNEQFF. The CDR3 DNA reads TGCGCCAGCAGCCTCACGCCCGCTTACAATGAGCAGTTCTTC.